This record covers a single T cell receptor beta chain. Trimming removed 1 base at V and 5 bases at J, with 8 bases between. Germline V gene lookup returns CDR1 SGHTA and CDR2 FQGTGA. This CDR3 contains 13 residues. The data stem from a study of T cell changes during pregnancy in multiple sclerosis. Repertoires were generated with immunoSEQ multiplex PCR, while TCRdb's copy carries only in-frame clones and drops some. The repertoire holds 45,000 to 55,000 clones, roughly 88% seen once, with 1.5% in the top ten. V gene TRBV7-3 combines with J gene TRBJ1-2; D gene uncertain. This clonotype was sampled from a female donor in good health, enrolled as a control in a pregnancy study. The sequences come from peripheral blood, collected in the first trimester of pregnancy. The chain's CDR3 is CASSLKEGYGYTF. CDR3 sequence (DNA): TGTGCCAGCAGCTTAAAGGAGGGATATGGCTACACCTTC.